This is a list of T cell receptor beta chains from one sample in a study of CD8 T cells in Susac syndrome. TCRdb reanalysed the immunoSEQ multiplex PCR reads using MiXCR and keeps one entry per CDR3 protein. The profile shows approximately 140,000 distinct CDR3 sequences, 80% to 85% of them singletons. Sequencing was performed on CD8+ T cells from PBMCs. Receptor source: a human donor with multiple sclerosis. The CDR3 runs from the conserved cysteine through the conserved F or W. Each record gives: J gene, clone size, D gene, V gene, CDR3 protein, CDR3 DNA. A D gene is named only where the DNA matches it firmly. Part of the rows lack a size; the others show once, few, many or a class for expanded clones.

j_call: TRBJ1-2; clone_size: few; d_call: .; v_call: TRBV4-1; cdr3_aa: CASSQDSGTAYGYTF; cdr3_nt: TGCGCCAGCAGCCAAGATTCCGGCACTGCCTATGGCTACACCTTC
j_call: TRBJ2-1; clone_size: .; d_call: .; v_call: TRBV14; cdr3_aa: CASSPVTWDNEQFF; cdr3_nt: TGTGCCAGCAGCCCAGTTACTTGGGACAATGAGCAGTTCTTC
j_call: TRBJ2-1; clone_size: .; d_call: .; v_call: TRBV2; cdr3_aa: CASSRARWDEQFF; cdr3_nt: TGTGCCAGCAGCCGAGCGCGATGGGATGAGCAGTTCTTC
j_call: TRBJ1-4; clone_size: .; d_call: .; v_call: TRBV3-1; cdr3_aa: CASSQELEATNEKLFF; cdr3_nt: TGTGCCAGCAGCCAAGAGCTTGAAGCAACTAATGAAAAACTGTTTTTT
j_call: TRBJ2-6; clone_size: once; d_call: TRBD1; v_call: TRBV18; cdr3_aa: CASSPLPGQTNSGANVLTF; cdr3_nt: TGTGCCAGCTCACCCCTTCCGGGACAGACAAACTCTGGGGCCAACGTCCTGACTTTC
j_call: TRBJ2-1; clone_size: few; d_call: .; v_call: TRBV6-5; cdr3_aa: CASSLRPDNEQFF; cdr3_nt: TGTGCCAGCAGTTTAAGACCCGACAATGAGCAGTTCTTC
j_call: TRBJ2-1; clone_size: .; d_call: TRBD1; v_call: TRBV6-5; cdr3_aa: CASSYPGTGSINEQFF; cdr3_nt: TGTGCCAGCAGTTACCCCGGGACAGGGTCGATCAATGAGCAGTTCTTC
j_call: TRBJ2-1; clone_size: .; d_call: .; v_call: TRBV12-3/TRBV12-4; cdr3_aa: CASSHGGNYNEQFF; cdr3_nt: TGTGCCAGCAGCCACGGGGGTAACTACAATGAGCAGTTCTTC
j_call: TRBJ2-7; clone_size: few; d_call: TRBD1; v_call: TRBV6-6; cdr3_aa: CASGDSYEQYF; cdr3_nt: TGTGCCAGCGGGGACAGCTACGAGCAGTACTTC
j_call: TRBJ1-1; clone_size: .; d_call: .; v_call: TRBV7-9; cdr3_aa: CASSLGPLATEAFF; cdr3_nt: TGTGCCAGCAGCTTAGGGCCCCTCGCCACTGAAGCTTTCTTT
j_call: TRBJ2-1; clone_size: .; d_call: .; v_call: TRBV7-9; cdr3_aa: CASSPREGSSYNEQFF; cdr3_nt: TGTGCCAGCAGTCCCAGGGAAGGGAGCTCCTACAATGAGCAGTTCTTC
j_call: TRBJ1-2; clone_size: .; d_call: .; v_call: TRBV27; cdr3_aa: CASRPTGTTYGYTF; cdr3_nt: TGTGCCAGCAGACCAACCGGGACTACCTATGGCTACACCTTC
j_call: TRBJ2-5; clone_size: .; d_call: .; v_call: TRBV12-3/TRBV12-4; cdr3_aa: CASSLSFGGRVQETQYF; cdr3_nt: TGTGCCAGCAGTTTAAGCTTCGGCGGGCGGGTCCAAGAGACCCAGTACTTC
j_call: TRBJ1-2; clone_size: .; d_call: .; v_call: TRBV6-5; cdr3_aa: CASSYSGRAGGYTF; cdr3_nt: TGTGCCAGCAGTTACAGCGGCAGGGCGGGTGGCTACACCTTC
j_call: TRBJ2-1; clone_size: .; d_call: .; v_call: TRBV7-9; cdr3_aa: CASSLIREQFF; cdr3_nt: TGTGCCAGCAGCCTCATACGGGAGCAGTTCTTC
j_call: TRBJ2-7; clone_size: .; d_call: TRBD1; v_call: TRBV6-1; cdr3_aa: CASSPSTGTASYEQYF; cdr3_nt: TGTGCCAGCAGTCCCTCCACCGGGACAGCCTCCTACGAGCAGTACTTC
j_call: TRBJ2-1; clone_size: .; d_call: .; v_call: TRBV27; cdr3_aa: CASSLVPGSNEQFF; cdr3_nt: TGTGCCAGCAGTTTGGTCCCCGGCTCCAATGAGCAGTTCTTC
j_call: TRBJ1-1; clone_size: .; d_call: .; v_call: TRBV5-5; cdr3_aa: CASSEGLMNTEAFF; cdr3_nt: TGTGCCAGCAGCGAGGGACTTATGAACACTGAAGCTTTCTTT
j_call: TRBJ2-5; clone_size: .; d_call: .; v_call: TRBV19; cdr3_aa: CASSTDGEETQYF; cdr3_nt: TGTGCCAGTAGTACGGACGGGGAAGAGACCCAGTACTTC
j_call: TRBJ1-1; clone_size: .; d_call: TRBD1; v_call: TRBV9; cdr3_aa: CASSFGTVDEAFF; cdr3_nt: TGTGCCAGCAGCTTCGGGACAGTGGATGAAGCTTTCTTT
j_call: TRBJ2-5; clone_size: once; d_call: .; v_call: TRBV3-1; cdr3_aa: CASRGPGQKYQETQYF; cdr3_nt: TGTGCCAGCAGAGGACCGGGACAAAAGTACCAAGAGACCCAGTACTTC
j_call: TRBJ2-7; clone_size: .; d_call: TRBD1; v_call: TRBV27; cdr3_aa: CASSKGASSYEQYF; cdr3_nt: TGTGCCAGCAGTAAGGGGGCCAGCTCCTACGAGCAGTACTTC
j_call: TRBJ2-1; clone_size: .; d_call: .; v_call: TRBV6-5; cdr3_aa: CASSYSSGELENEQFF; cdr3_nt: TGTGCCAGCAGTTACTCTTCAGGGGAGTTGGAAAATGAGCAGTTCTTC
j_call: TRBJ2-3; clone_size: .; d_call: TRBD1; v_call: TRBV19; cdr3_aa: CASKTGGRGTDTQYF; cdr3_nt: TGTGCCAGCAAAACAGGGGGCCGGGGCACAGATACGCAGTATTTT
j_call: TRBJ2-3; clone_size: .; d_call: .; v_call: TRBV7-6; cdr3_aa: CASSFAETSSDTQYF; cdr3_nt: TGTGCCAGCAGCTTCGCCGAGACTAGTTCAGATACGCAGTATTTT
j_call: TRBJ1-4; clone_size: .; d_call: .; v_call: TRBV7-9; cdr3_aa: CASGTPGIEKLFF; cdr3_nt: TGTGCCAGCGGAACTCCGGGAATTGAAAAACTGTTTTTT
j_call: TRBJ2-1; clone_size: .; d_call: .; v_call: TRBV11-2; cdr3_aa: CASREGNEQFF; cdr3_nt: TGTGCCAGTCGAGAGGGCAATGAGCAGTTCTTC
j_call: TRBJ2-1; clone_size: few; d_call: .; v_call: TRBV12-3/TRBV12-4; cdr3_aa: CASSPSAGEQFF; cdr3_nt: TGTGCCAGCAGTCCATCGGCCGGTGAGCAGTTCTTC
j_call: TRBJ2-7; clone_size: once; d_call: .; v_call: TRBV27; cdr3_aa: CASSFSFTYEQYF; cdr3_nt: TGTGCCAGCAGTTTCTCTTTTACCTACGAGCAGTACTTC
j_call: TRBJ2-3; clone_size: .; d_call: .; v_call: TRBV29-1; cdr3_aa: CSVEQRTDTQYF; cdr3_nt: TGCAGCGTTGAGCAGCGCACAGATACGCAGTATTTT
j_call: TRBJ2-2; clone_size: .; d_call: .; v_call: TRBV11-3; cdr3_aa: CASSPIRTGMVELFF; cdr3_nt: TGTGCCAGCAGCCCAATCCGGACGGGAATGGTGGAGCTGTTTTTT
j_call: TRBJ1-4; clone_size: .; d_call: TRBD1; v_call: TRBV12-3/TRBV12-4; cdr3_aa: CASSLVTGSFEKLFF; cdr3_nt: TGTGCCAGCAGTTTGGTGACAGGGAGTTTTGAAAAACTTTTTTTT
j_call: TRBJ2-1; clone_size: .; d_call: TRBD1; v_call: TRBV5-5; cdr3_aa: CASSFGKGGYEQFF; cdr3_nt: TGTGCCAGCAGCTTTGGGAAAGGGGGCTATGAGCAGTTCTTC
j_call: TRBJ2-5; clone_size: .; d_call: TRBD1; v_call: TRBV6-5; cdr3_aa: CASSYRISTGEETQYF; cdr3_nt: TGTGCCAGCAGTTACCGAATATCCACAGGGGAAGAGACCCAGTACTTC
j_call: TRBJ1-1; clone_size: .; d_call: .; v_call: TRBV12-3/TRBV12-4; cdr3_aa: CASSLSGAGATEAFF; cdr3_nt: TGTGCCAGCAGTTTGAGTGGGGCAGGGGCGACTGAAGCTTTCTTT
j_call: TRBJ2-3; clone_size: .; d_call: TRBD2; v_call: TRBV4-1; cdr3_aa: CASSLKQLAGTGDTQYF; cdr3_nt: TGCGCCAGCAGCCTTAAACAACTAGCGGGGACCGGAGATACGCAGTATTTT
j_call: TRBJ2-1; clone_size: .; d_call: .; v_call: TRBV20-1; cdr3_aa: CSARDDVSLTYNEQFF; cdr3_nt: TGCAGTGCTAGAGATGATGTCTCCCTAACCTACAATGAGCAGTTCTTC
j_call: TRBJ1-1; clone_size: .; d_call: .; v_call: TRBV25-1; cdr3_aa: CASSVGRTNTEAFF; cdr3_nt: TGTGCCAGCAGTGTTGGCAGGACCAACACTGAAGCTTTCTTT
j_call: TRBJ2-7; clone_size: few; d_call: .; v_call: TRBV3-1; cdr3_aa: CASSKIDSDEQYF; cdr3_nt: TGTGCCAGCAGCAAAATCGACAGTGACGAGCAGTACTTC
j_call: TRBJ2-5; clone_size: .; d_call: TRBD2; v_call: TRBV27; cdr3_aa: CASSLISGETQYF; cdr3_nt: TGTGCCAGCAGTTTAATTAGCGGGGAGACCCAGTACTTC
j_call: TRBJ2-1; clone_size: few; d_call: TRBD2; v_call: TRBV27; cdr3_aa: CASSFGGSEQFF; cdr3_nt: TGTGCCAGCAGTTTCGGGGGGTCCGAGCAGTTCTTC
j_call: TRBJ2-4; clone_size: .; d_call: .; v_call: TRBV6-2/TRBV6-3; cdr3_aa: CASSLSPPNIQYF; cdr3_nt: TGTGCCAGCAGTTTATCGCCCCCGAACATTCAGTACTTC
j_call: TRBJ2-1; clone_size: .; d_call: TRBD2; v_call: TRBV18; cdr3_aa: CASSPPGLAGGSYNEQFF; cdr3_nt: TGTGCCAGCTCACCACCGGGGCTAGCGGGAGGTTCCTACAATGAGCAGTTCTTC
j_call: TRBJ2-2; clone_size: .; d_call: .; v_call: TRBV13; cdr3_aa: CASSLALGQNTGELFF; cdr3_nt: TGTGCCAGCAGTCTGGCTCTGGGACAGAACACCGGGGAGCTGTTTTTT
j_call: TRBJ2-6; clone_size: once; d_call: TRBD1; v_call: TRBV4-1; cdr3_aa: CASSPWTGEGGANVLTF; cdr3_nt: TGCGCCAGCAGCCCTTGGACAGGGGAGGGTGGGGCCAACGTCCTGACTTTC
j_call: TRBJ2-1; clone_size: .; d_call: .; v_call: TRBV21-1; cdr3_aa: CASSKWVRWLFYNEQFF; cdr3_nt: TGTGCCAGCAGCAAATGGGTTAGGTGGTTGTTTTACAATGAGCAGTTCTTC
j_call: TRBJ1-5; clone_size: .; d_call: TRBD1; v_call: TRBV5-6; cdr3_aa: CASSFGQGWSNQPQHF; cdr3_nt: TGTGCCAGCAGCTTCGGACAGGGCTGGAGCAATCAGCCCCAGCATTTT
j_call: TRBJ2-1; clone_size: .; d_call: TRBD1; v_call: TRBV2; cdr3_aa: CASSQNPTGVVINEQFF; cdr3_nt: TGTGCCAGCAGTCAAAACCCGACAGGGGTCGTTATCAATGAGCAGTTCTTC
j_call: TRBJ2-1; clone_size: .; d_call: TRBD2; v_call: TRBV20-1; cdr3_aa: CSARRGLAGERNEQFF; cdr3_nt: TGCAGTGCTAGAAGGGGCCTAGCGGGAGAAAGGAATGAGCAGTTCTTC
j_call: TRBJ2-3; clone_size: .; d_call: .; v_call: TRBV27; cdr3_aa: CASSSRADTHTDTQYF; cdr3_nt: TGTGCCAGCAGCAGCAGGGCGGATACGCACACAGATACGCAGTATTTT
j_call: TRBJ2-3; clone_size: once; d_call: TRBD1; v_call: TRBV6-6; cdr3_aa: CASSKTGTGGADTQYF; cdr3_nt: TGTGCCAGCAGTAAGACCGGGACAGGGGGAGCAGATACGCAGTATTTT
j_call: TRBJ1-6; clone_size: .; d_call: .; v_call: TRBV13; cdr3_aa: CASSPRWGSPLHF; cdr3_nt: TGTGCCAGCAGCCCCCGGTGGGGTTCACCCCTCCACTTT
j_call: TRBJ2-2; clone_size: .; d_call: .; v_call: TRBV4-3; cdr3_aa: CASSQTPGRAAGELFF; cdr3_nt: TGCGCCAGCAGCCAAACTCCCGGTCGGGCGGCCGGGGAGCTGTTTTTT
j_call: TRBJ2-2; clone_size: .; d_call: .; v_call: TRBV5-5; cdr3_aa: CASSLAGRRNTGELFF; cdr3_nt: TGTGCCAGCAGCTTGGCAGGCAGGAGAAACACCGGGGAGCTGTTTTTT
j_call: TRBJ2-3; clone_size: .; d_call: TRBD2; v_call: TRBV25-1; cdr3_aa: CASSDLAGALTDTQYF; cdr3_nt: TGTGCCAGCAGTGATCTAGCGGGGGCCCTCACAGATACGCAGTATTTT